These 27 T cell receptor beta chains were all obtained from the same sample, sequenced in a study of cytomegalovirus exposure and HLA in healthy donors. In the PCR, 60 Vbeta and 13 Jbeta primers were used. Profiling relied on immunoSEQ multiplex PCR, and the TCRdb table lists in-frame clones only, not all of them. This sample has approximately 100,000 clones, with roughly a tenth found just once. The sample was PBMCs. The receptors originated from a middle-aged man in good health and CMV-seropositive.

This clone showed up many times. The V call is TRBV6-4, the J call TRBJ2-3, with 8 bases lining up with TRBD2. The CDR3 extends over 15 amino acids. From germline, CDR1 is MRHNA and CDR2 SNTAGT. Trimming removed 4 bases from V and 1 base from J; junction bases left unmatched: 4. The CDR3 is CASSAETSGTDTQYF. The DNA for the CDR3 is TGTGCCAGCAGTGCCGAGACTAGCGGCACAGATACGCAGTATTTT.

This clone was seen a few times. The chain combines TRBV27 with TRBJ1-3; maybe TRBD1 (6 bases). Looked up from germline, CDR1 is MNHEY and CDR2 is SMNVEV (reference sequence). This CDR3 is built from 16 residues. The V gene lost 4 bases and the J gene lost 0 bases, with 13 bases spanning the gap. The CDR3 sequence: CASSSAGASSGNTIYF. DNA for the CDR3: TGTGCCAGCAGTTCCGCAGGGGCTAGCTCTGGAAACACCATATATTTT.

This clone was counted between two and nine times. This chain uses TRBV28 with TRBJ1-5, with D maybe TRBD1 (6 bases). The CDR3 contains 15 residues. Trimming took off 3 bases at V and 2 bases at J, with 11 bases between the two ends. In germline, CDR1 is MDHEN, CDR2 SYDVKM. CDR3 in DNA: TGTGCCAGCAGTTTCGGGGGGCAGGGCAATCAGCCCCAGCATTTT. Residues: CASSFGGQGNQPQHF.

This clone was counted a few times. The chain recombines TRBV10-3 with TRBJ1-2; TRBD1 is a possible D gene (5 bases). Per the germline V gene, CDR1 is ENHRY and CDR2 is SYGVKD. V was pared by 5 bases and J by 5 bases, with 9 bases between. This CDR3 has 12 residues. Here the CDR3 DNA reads TGTGCCATCAGTAAGACAGAGTATGGCTACACCTTC. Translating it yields CAISKTEYGYTF.

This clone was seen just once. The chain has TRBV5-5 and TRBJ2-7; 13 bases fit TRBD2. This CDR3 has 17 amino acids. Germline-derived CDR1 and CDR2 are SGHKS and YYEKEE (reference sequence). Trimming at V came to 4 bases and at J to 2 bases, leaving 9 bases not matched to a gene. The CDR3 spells CASSSGPGLAGAYEQYF. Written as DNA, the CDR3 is TGTGCCAGCAGCAGCGGACCCGGACTAGCGGGAGCCTACGAGCAGTACTTC.

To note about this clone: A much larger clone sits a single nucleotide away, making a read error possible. This chain's CDR3 is CASSLDRADTQYF. The DNA of the CDR3 is TGTGCCAGCAGCTTAGACAGGGCGGATACGCAGTATTTT. The chain joins TRBV7-3 to TRBJ2-3; TRBD1 matches 7 bases. Germline assignment: CDR1 SGHTA and CDR2 FQGTGA. Germline trimming cut 2 bases from V and 6 bases from J; bases unmatched to any gene: 2. CDR3 length: 13 residues.

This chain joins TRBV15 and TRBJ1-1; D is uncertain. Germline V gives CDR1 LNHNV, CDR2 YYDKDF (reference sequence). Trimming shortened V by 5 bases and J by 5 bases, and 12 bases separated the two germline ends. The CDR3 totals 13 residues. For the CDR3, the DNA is TGTGCCACCAGCGGCCCGACCAGGACTGAAGCTTTCTTT. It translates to CATSGPTRTEAFF.

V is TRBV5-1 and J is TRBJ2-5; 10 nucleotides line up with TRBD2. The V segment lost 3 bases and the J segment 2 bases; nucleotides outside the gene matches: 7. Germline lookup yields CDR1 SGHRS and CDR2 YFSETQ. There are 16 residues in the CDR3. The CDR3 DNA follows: TGCGCCAGCAGCTCCGGGACTAGCGAGTTACAAGAGACCCAGTACTTC. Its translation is CASSSGTSELQETQYF.

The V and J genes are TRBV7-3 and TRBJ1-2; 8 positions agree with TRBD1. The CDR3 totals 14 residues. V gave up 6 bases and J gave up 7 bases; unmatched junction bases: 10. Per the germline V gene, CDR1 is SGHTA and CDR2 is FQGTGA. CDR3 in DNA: TGTGCCAGCAGAGATCCGGGACAGGAGACTGGCTACACCTTC. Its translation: CASRDPGQETGYTF.

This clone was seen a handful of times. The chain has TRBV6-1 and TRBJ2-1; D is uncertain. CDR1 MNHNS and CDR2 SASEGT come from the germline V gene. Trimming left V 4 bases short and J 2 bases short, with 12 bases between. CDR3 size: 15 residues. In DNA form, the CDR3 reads TGTGCCAGCAGTGCCGGGTTTCAAACCTACAATGAGCAGTTCTTC. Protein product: CASSAGFQTYNEQFF.

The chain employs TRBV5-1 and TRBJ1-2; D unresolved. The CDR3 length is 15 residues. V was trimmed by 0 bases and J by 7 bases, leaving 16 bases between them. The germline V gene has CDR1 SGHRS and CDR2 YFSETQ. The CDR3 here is CASSLALGLPFGYTF. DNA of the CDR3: TGCGCCAGCAGCTTGGCCCTGGGCTTACCGTTTGGCTACACCTTC.

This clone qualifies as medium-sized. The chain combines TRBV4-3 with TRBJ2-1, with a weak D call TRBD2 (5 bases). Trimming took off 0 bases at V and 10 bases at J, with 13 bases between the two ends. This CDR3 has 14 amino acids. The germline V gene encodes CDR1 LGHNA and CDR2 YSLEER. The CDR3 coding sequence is TGCGCCAGCAGCCAAGATCGAGCGGCGTGGGAGCAGTTCTTC. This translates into CASSQDRAAWEQFF.

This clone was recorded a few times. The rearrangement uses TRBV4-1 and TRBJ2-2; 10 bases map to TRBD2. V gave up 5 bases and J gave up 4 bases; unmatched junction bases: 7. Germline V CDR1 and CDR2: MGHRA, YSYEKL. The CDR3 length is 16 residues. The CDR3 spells CASSSQAGGPTGELFF. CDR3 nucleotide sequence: TGCGCCAGCAGCTCCCAAGCGGGAGGGCCCACCGGGGAGCTGTTTTTT.

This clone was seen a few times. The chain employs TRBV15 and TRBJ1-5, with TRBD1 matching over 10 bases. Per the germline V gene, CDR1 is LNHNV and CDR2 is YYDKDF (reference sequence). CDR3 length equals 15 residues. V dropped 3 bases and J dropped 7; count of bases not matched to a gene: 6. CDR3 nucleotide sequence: TGTGCCACCAGCAGGGGGGGGACAGGGGCCCAGCCCCAGCATTTT. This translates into CATSRGGTGAQPQHF. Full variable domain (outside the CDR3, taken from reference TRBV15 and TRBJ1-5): DAMVIQNPRYQVTQFGKPVTLSCSQTLNHNVMYWYQQKSSQAPKLLFHYYDKDFNNEADTPDNFQSRRPNTSFCFLDIRSPGLGDTAMYLCATSRGGTGAQPQHFGDGTRLSIL.

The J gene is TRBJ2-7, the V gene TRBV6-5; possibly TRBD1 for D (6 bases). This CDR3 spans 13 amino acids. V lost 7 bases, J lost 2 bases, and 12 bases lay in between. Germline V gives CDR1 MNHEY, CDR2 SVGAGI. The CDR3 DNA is TGTGCCAGCACCCAGGCAGGGGCCTACGAGCAGTACTTC. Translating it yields CASTQAGAYEQYF.

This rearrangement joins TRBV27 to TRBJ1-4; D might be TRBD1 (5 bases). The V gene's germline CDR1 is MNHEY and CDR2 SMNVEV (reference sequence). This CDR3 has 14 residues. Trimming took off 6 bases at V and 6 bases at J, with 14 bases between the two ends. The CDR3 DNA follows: TGTGCCAGCAGCCTGTGGGGGGGGGATGAAAAACTGTTTTTT. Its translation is CASSLWGGDEKLFF.

The CDR3 DNA sequence: TGTGCCAGCAGCTTCGAGGCCGGCAGCACTGAAGCTTTCTTT. Translated, it gives CASSFEAGSTEAFF. This chain uses TRBV5-8 with TRBJ1-1; D is unresolved. The CDR3 spans 14 residues. Between the trimmed V and J ends, which lost 2 bases and 4 bases, there was a span of 12 bases. Per the germline V gene, CDR1 is SGHTS and CDR2 is YDEGEE.

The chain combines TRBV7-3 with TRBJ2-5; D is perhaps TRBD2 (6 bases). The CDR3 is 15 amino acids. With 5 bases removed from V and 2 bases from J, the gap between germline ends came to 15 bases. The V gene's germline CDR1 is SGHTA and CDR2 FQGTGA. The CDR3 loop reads CASSPGRAGQETQYF. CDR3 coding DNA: TGTGCCAGCAGCCCGGGACGGGCGGGGCAAGAGACCCAGTACTTC.

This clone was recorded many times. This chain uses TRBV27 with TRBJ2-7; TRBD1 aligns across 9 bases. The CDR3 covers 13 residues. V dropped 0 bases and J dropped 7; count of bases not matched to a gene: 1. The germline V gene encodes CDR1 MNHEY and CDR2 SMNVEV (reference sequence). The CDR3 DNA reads TGTGCCAGCAGTTTATCGGGACAGGGAGAGCAGTACTTC. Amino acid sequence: CASSLSGQGEQYF.

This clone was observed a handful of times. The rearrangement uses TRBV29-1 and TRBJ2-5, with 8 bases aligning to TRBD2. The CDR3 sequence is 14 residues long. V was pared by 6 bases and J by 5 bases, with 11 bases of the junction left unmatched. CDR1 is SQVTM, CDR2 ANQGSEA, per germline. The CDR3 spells CSVDRGGRYETQYF. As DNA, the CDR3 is TGCAGCGTCGACCGGGGGGGGCGGTACGAGACCCAGTACTTC.

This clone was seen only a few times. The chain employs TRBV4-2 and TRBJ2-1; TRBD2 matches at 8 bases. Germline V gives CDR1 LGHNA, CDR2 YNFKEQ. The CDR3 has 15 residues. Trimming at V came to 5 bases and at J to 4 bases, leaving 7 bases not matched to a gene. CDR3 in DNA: TGTGCCAGCAGCGAATCGGCGGGAGGTTACAATGAGCAGTTCTTC. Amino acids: CASSESAGGYNEQFF.

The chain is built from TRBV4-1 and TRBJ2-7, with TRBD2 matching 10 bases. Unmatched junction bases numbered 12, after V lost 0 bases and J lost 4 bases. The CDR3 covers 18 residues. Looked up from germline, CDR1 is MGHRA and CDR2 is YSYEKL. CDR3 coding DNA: TGCGCCAGCAGCCAAGATCGCCGGGGGAGCGGGAGGGAGTACGAGCAGTACTTC. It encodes CASSQDRRGSGREYEQYF.

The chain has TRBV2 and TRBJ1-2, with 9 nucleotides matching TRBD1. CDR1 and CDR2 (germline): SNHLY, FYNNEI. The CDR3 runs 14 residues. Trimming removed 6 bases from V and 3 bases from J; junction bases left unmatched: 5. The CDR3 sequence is CASSDTGGYYGYTF. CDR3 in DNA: TGTGCCAGCAGCGATACAGGGGGCTACTATGGCTACACCTTC.

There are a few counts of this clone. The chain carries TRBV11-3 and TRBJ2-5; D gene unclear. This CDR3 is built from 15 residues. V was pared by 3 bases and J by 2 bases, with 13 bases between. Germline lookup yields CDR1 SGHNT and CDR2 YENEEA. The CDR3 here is CASSFTYQEQETQYF. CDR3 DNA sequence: TGTGCCAGCAGCTTTACGTACCAAGAGCAAGAGACCCAGTACTTC.

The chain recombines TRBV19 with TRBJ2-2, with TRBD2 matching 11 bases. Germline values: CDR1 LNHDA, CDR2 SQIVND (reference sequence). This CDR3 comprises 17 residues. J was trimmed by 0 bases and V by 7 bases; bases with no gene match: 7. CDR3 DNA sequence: TGTGCCAGTACAAAGACTAGCGGGACCCCGAACACCGGGGAGCTGTTTTTT. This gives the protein CASTKTSGTPNTGELFF.

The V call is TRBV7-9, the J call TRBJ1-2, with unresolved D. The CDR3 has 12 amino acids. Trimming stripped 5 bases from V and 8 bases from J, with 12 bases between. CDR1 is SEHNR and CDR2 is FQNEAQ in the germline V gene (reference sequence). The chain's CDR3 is CASSRDVVGYTF. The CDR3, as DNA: TGTGCCAGCAGCCGGGATGTTGTCGGCTACACCTTC.

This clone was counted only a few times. The DNA of the CDR3 is TGTGCCAGTAGTATAGCCCAAAGACAGGGAGGAGAAGAGACCCAGTACTTC. Translating it yields CASSIAQRQGGEETQYF. The chain is built from TRBV19 and TRBJ2-5, with a weak D call TRBD1 (7 bases). The V end was cut by 1 base, the J end by 3 bases, with 18 bases between. The CDR3 runs 17 residues. Germline V gives CDR1 LNHDA, CDR2 SQIVND (reference sequence).